The clone carrying this T cell receptor (beta chain) appeared many times. CDR1 is SEHNR, CDR2 FQNEAQ, per germline (reference sequence). CDR3 length: 17 amino acids. V lost 4 bases, J lost 2 bases, and 19 bases lay in between. From the RT-PCR reads, TCRdb called clonotypes with MiXCR, one entry per CDR3 protein. The sample lists about 680,000 distinct CDR3 sequences, 13% to 15% seen once, with roughly 4% in the top ten. The rearrangement joins TRBV7-9 to TRBJ2-3; perhaps TRBD2 as D (6 bases). The sequenced sample was memory CD4+ T cells from blood. This clonotype was obtained from a female donor in good health, serving as a healthy control. The CDR3 region has the DNA TGTGCCAGCAGCTCCATCCCCCTGGGGGGTATCACAGATACGCAGTATTTT. It specifies CASSSIPLGGITDTQYF.